This T cell receptor (beta chain) originates from a study of shared clonotypes between healthy human individuals. Study-wide context: A donor's plate count was three for CD4 naive and three for CD4 memory; CD8 naive had two and CD8 memory one. Notes on the study in general: Genetic and exposure-history diversity was limited by the few donors. Clonotype sharing among donors was expected to depend on sequencing depth.

The CDR3 has 15 amino acids. CDR1 and CDR2 (germline): SGHRS, YFSETQ. V lost 0 bases and J lost 2; bases outside the gene matches: 4. TCRdb's table, derived via immunoSEQ multiplex PCR, lists solely in-frame clones and lacks some. The table has about 2,500,000 clones, over 85% seen once. Recent acute infections and vaccinations were absent in the healthy HIV-negative adult donors. Concerning this clone itself: What it recognizes is unknown.

Sequenced: naive CD4+ T cells sorted from blood. Stated subset: CD45RA+ positively selected. The TCR sequence derives from a man aged 18 to 29 in good health. The gene calls are TRBV5-1 and TRBJ2-7; 8 nucleotides match TRBD2. Written as DNA, the CDR3 is TGCGCCAGCAGCTTGGCCCCGGGGGGGACCTACGAGCAGTACTTC. Protein: CASSLAPGGTYEQYF.